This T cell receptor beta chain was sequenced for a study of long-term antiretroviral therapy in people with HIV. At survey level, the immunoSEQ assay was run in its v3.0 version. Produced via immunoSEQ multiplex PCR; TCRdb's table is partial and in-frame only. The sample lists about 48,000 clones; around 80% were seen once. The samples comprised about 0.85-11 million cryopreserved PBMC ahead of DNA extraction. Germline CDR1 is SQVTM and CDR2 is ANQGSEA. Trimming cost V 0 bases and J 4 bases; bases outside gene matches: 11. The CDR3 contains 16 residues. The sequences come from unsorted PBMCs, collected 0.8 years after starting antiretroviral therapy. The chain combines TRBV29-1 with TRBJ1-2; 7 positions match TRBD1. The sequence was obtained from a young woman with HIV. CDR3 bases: TGCAGCGTTGAAGATGATAAGGGACAGATCGGCTATGGCTACACCTTC. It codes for CSVEDDKGQIGYGYTF. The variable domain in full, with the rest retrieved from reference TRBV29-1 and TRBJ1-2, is SAVISQKPSRDICQRGTSLTIQCQVDSQVTMMFWYRQQPGQSLTLIATANQGSEATYESGFVIDKFPISRPNLTFSTLTVSNMSPEDSSIYLCSVEDDKGQIGYGYTFGSGTRLTVV.